The present T cell receptor beta chain was sequenced within a study of T-cell reconstitution after alpha-beta-depleted transplantation in children. A library of TCRbeta sequences, prepared with unique molecular identifiers, was generated. Each CDR3 protein gets one entry after TCRdb re-called the PCR reads with MiXCR. The profile shows more than 120,000 distinct CDR3 sequences, 7.5% to 9% of them singletons. The germline CDR1 and CDR2 sequences are SGHAT and FQNNGV. The CDR3 covers 14 residues. With 5 bases removed from V and 0 bases from J, the gap between germline ends came to 5 bases. This clonotype occurred a few times. What it binds is not known. Study-level points and caveats: Newly produced T cells mostly accounted for T-cell counts and diversity one year post-transplant. Several hundred rapidly expanded clones from non-depleted graft cells reportedly supplied alpha-beta T cells about two months post-transplant.

The sequencing used PBMCs, mostly from graft donor cells, collected 180 days after TCRalphabeta/CD19-depleted stem cell transplant. The TCR sequence derives from a female patient aged 2 to 10 who had a stem cell transplant for congenital amegakaryocytic thrombocytopenia, so the T cells may come from the graft donor. The gene calls are TRBV11-2 and TRBJ2-6; D gene uncertain. Written as DNA, the CDR3 is TGTGCCAGCAGCCCCCGCTCTGGGGCCAACGTCCTGACTTTC. This gives the protein CASSPRSGANVLTF.